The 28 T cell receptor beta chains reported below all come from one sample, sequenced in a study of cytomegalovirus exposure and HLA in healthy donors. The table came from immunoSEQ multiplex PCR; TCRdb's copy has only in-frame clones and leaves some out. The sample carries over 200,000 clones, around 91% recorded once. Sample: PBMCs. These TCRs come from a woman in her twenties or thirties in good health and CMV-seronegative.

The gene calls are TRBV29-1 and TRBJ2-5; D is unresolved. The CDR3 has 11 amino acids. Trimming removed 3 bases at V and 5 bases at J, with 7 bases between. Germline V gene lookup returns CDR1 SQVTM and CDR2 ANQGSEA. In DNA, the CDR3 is TGCAGCGTTGACTCCGGGGAGACCCAGTACTTC. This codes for CSVDSGETQYF. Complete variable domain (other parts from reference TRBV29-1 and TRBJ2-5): SAVISQKPSRDICQRGTSLTIQCQVDSQVTMMFWYRQQPGQSLTLIATANQGSEATYESGFVIDKFPISRPNLTFSTLTVSNMSPEDSSIYLCSVDSGETQYFGPGTRLLVL.

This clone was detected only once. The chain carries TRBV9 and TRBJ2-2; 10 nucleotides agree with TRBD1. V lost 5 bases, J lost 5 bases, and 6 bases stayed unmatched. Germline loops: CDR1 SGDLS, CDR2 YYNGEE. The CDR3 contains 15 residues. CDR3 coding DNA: TGTGCCAGCAGTTGGGACAGGGGAAAAACCGGGGAGCTGTTTTTT. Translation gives CASSWDRGKTGELFF.

The CDR3, as DNA: TGTGCCAGCAGCTTGCAGGGGGCCGGAGAGACCCAGTACTTC. Its translation: CASSLQGAGETQYF. The rearrangement links TRBV5-6 to TRBJ2-5; 8 positions agree with TRBD1. J was trimmed by 4 bases and V by 1 base; bases with no gene match: 3. CDR3 length: 14 residues. Germline V gene data show CDR1 as SGHDT and CDR2 as YYEEEE.

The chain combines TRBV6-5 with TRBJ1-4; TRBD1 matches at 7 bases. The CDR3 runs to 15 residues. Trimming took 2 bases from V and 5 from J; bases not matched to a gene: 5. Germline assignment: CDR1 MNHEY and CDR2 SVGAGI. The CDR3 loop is CASSYVTGANEKLFF. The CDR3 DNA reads TGTGCCAGCAGTTACGTTACAGGGGCCAATGAAAAACTGTTTTTT.

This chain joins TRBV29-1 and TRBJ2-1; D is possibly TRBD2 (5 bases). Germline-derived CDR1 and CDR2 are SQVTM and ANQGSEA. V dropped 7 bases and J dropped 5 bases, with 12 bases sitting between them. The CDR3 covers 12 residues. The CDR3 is CSATRVDNEQFF. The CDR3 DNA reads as TGCAGCGCTACTAGAGTTGACAATGAGCAGTTCTTC.

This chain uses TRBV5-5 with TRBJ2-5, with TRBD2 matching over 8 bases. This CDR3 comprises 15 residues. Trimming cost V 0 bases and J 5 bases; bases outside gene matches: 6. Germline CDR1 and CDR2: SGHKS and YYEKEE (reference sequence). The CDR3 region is CASSLGAGVYETQYF. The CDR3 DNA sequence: TGTGCCAGCAGCTTGGGAGCGGGAGTGTATGAGACCCAGTACTTC.

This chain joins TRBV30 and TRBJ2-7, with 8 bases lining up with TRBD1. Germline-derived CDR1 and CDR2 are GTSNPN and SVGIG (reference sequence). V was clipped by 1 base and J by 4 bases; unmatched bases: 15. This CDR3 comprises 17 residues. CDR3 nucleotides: TGTGCCTGGAGTGCCGTTTCCCCGGCAGGGGGCAATTACGAGCAGTACTTC. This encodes CAWSAVSPAGGNYEQYF.

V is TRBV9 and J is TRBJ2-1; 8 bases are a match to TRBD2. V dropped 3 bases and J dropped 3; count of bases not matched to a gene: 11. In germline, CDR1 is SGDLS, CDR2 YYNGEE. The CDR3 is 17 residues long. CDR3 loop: CASSAKSLAGVYNEQFF. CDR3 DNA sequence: TGTGCCAGCAGCGCTAAGAGTCTAGCGGGCGTCTACAATGAGCAGTTCTTC.

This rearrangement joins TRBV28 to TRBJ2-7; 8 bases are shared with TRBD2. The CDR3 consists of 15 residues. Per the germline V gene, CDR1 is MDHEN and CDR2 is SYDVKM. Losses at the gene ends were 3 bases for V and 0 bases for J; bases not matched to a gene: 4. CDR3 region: CASSFSLAGSYEQYF. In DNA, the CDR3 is TGTGCCAGCAGTTTTTCCCTAGCGGGCTCCTACGAGCAGTACTTC. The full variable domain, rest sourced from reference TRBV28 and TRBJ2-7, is DVKVTQSSRYLVKRTGEKVFLECVQDMDHENMFWYRQDPGLGLRLIYFSYDVKMKEKGDIPEGYSVSREKKERFSLILESASTNQTSMYLCASSFSLAGSYEQYFGPGTRLTVT.

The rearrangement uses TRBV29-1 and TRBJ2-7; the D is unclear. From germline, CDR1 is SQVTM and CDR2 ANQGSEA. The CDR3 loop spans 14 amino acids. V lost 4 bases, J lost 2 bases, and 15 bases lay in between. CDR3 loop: CSVGIPGRAYEQYF. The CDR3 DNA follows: TGCAGCGTTGGAATCCCCGGACGGGCCTACGAGCAGTACTTC.

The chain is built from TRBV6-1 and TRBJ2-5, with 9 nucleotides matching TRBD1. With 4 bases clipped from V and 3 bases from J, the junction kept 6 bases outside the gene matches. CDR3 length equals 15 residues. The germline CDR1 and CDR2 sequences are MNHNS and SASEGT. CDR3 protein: CASSATGTGKETQYF. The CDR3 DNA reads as TGTGCCAGCAGTGCGACCGGGACAGGGAAAGAGACCCAGTACTTC.

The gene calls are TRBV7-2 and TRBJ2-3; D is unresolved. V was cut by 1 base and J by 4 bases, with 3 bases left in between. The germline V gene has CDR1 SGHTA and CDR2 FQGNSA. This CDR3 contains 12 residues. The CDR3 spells CASSLVPDTQYF. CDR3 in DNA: TGTGCCAGCAGCTTAGTCCCAGATACGCAGTATTTT.

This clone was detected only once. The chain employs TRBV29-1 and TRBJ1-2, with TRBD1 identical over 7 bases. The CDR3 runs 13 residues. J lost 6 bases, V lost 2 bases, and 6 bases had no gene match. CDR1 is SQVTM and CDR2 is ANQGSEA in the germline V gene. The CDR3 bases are TGCAGCGTTGAACCAATCCAGGGGGATGGCTACACCTTC. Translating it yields CSVEPIQGDGYTF.

This chain's CDR3 is CASSLPPGQETDTQYF. The DNA of the CDR3 is TGTGCCAGCAGCTTGCCCCCGGGACAGGAGACAGATACGCAGTATTTT. The J gene is TRBJ2-3, the V gene TRBV9, with 8 nucleotides matching TRBD1. Germline loops: CDR1 SGDLS, CDR2 YYNGEE. This CDR3 contains 16 residues. Trimming removed 4 bases from V and 3 bases from J; junction bases left unmatched: 10. Full variable domain (rest looked up from reference TRBV9 and TRBJ2-3): DSGVTQTPKHLITATGQRVTLRCSPRSGDLSVYWYQQSLDQGLQFLIQYYNGEERAKGNILERFSAQQFPDLHSELNLSSLELGDSALYFCASSLPPGQETDTQYFGPGTRLTVL.

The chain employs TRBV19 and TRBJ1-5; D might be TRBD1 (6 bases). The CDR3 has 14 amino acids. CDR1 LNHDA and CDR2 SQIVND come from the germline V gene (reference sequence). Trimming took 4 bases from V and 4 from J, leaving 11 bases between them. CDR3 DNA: TGTGCCAGTAGTAAGGACAGCAAAAATCAGCCCCAGCATTTT. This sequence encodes CASSKDSKNQPQHF.

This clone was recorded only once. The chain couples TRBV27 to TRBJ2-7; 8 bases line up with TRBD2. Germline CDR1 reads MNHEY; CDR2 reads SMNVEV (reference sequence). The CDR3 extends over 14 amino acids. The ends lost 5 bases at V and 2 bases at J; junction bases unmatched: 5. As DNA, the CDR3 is TGTGCCAGCAGTCCCACCGGGAGGGCCTACGAGCAGTACTTC. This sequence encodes CASSPTGRAYEQYF.

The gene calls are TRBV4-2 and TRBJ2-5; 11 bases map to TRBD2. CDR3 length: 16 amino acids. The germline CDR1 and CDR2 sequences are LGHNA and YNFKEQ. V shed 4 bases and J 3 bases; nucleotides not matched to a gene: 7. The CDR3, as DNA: TGTGCCAGCAGCCTTCCCGGGACTAGCGGTGAAGAGACCCAGTACTTC. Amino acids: CASSLPGTSGEETQYF.

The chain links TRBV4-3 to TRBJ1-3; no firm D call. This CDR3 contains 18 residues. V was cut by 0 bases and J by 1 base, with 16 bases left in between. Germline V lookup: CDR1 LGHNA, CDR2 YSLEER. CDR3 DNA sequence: TGCGCCAGCAGCCAAGACGTGTGGGGTTTAGAGTCTGGAAACACCATATATTTT. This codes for CASSQDVWGLESGNTIYF.

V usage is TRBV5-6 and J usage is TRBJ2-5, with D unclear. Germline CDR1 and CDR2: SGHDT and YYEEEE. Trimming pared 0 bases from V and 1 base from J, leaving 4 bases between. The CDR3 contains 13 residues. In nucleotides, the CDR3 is TGTGCCAGCAGCTTGGGCACCCAAGAGACCCAGTACTTC. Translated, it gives CASSLGTQETQYF.

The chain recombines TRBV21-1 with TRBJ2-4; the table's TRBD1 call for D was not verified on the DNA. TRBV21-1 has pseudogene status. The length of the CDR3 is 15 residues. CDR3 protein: CASTYAGASGDIQYF. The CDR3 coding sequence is TGTGCCAGCACTTATGCCGGGGCGTCAGGGGACATTCAGTACTTC.

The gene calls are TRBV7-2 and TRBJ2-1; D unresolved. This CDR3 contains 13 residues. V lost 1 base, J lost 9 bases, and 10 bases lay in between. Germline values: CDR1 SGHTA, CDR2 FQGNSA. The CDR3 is CASSLVGWSEQFF. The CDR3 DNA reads TGTGCCAGCAGCTTAGTTGGTTGGAGTGAGCAGTTCTTC. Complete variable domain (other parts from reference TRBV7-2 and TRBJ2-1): GAGVSQSPSNKVTEKGKDVELRCDPISGHTALYWYRQSLGQGLEFLIYFQGNSAPDKSGLPSDRFSAERTGGSVSTLTIQRTQQEDSAVYLCASSLVGWSEQFFGPGTRLTVL.

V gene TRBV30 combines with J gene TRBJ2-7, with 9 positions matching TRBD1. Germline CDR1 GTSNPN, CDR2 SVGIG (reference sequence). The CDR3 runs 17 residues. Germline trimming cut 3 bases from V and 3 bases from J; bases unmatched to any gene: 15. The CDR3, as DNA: TGTGCCTGGAGCTCACCCTCCGGGACAGGGCGCGGCTACGAGCAGTACTTC. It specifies CAWSSPSGTGRGYEQYF. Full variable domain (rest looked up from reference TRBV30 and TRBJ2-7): SQTIHQWPATLVQPVGSPLSLECTVEGTSNPNLYWYRQAAGRGLQLLFYSVGIGQISSEVPQNLSASRPQDRQFILSSKKLLLSDSGFYLCAWSSPSGTGRGYEQYFGPGTRLTVT.

The CDR3 protein is CASSSSGVYEQYF. CDR3 nucleotides: TGTGCCAGTAGTTCATCGGGAGTCTACGAGCAGTACTTC. The J gene is TRBJ2-7, the V gene TRBV19; TRBD2 might be the D (6 bases). Between the trimmed V and J ends, which lost 5 bases and 3 bases, there was a span of 11 bases. The CDR3 runs 13 residues. Germline lookup yields CDR1 LNHDA and CDR2 SQIVND (reference sequence).

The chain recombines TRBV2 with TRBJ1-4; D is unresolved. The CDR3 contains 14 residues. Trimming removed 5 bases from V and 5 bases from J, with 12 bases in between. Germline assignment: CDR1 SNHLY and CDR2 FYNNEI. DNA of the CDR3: TGTGCCAGCAGTTTCGAGCTATTAAATGAAAAACTGTTTTTT. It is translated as CASSFELLNEKLFF.

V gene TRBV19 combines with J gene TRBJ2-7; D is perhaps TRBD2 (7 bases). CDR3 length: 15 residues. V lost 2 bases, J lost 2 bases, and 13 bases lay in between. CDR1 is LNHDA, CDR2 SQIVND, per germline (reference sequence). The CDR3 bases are TGTGCCAGTAGTATACAGGGGCGGGAGCCCTACGAGCAGTACTTC. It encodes CASSIQGREPYEQYF.

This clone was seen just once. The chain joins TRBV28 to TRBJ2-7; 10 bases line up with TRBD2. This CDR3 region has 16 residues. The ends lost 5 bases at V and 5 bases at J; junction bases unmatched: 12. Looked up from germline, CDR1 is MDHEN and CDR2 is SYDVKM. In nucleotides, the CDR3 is TGTGCCAGCAGTCCTAGCGGGAGAGGAACGGGTGACGAGCAGTACTTC. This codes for CASSPSGRGTGDEQYF.

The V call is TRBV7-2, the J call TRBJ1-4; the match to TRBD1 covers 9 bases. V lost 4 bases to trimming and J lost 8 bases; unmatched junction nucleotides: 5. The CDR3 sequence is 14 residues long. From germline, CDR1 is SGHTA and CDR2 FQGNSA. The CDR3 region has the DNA TGTGCCAGCAGCTCACAGGGGGCGAACGAAAAACTGTTTTTT. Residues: CASSSQGANEKLFF.

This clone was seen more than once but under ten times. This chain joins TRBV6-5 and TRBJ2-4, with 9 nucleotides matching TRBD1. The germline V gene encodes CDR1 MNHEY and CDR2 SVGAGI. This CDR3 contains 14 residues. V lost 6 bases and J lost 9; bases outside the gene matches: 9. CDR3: CASSHRGLEPIQYF. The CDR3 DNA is TGTGCCAGCAGCCACAGGGGGCTGGAGCCCATTCAGTACTTC.